This TCR beta chain was recovered during a study of blood T cell repertoires in COVID-19. The wider study: T cells, B-cell-depleted T cells, or PBMCs provided the cDNA or gDNA that served as material.

TCRdb's copy holds only in-frame clones and misses some; the assay was immunoSEQ multiplex PCR. The table has about 220,000 clones, roughly four fifths seen once. The CDR3 is 13 amino acids. Deletions cut 4 bases from V and 1 base from J, with 6 bases between. Germline-derived CDR1 and CDR2 are MRHNA and SNTAGT. This TCR derives from a woman in her thirties or forties with acute COVID-19. The rearrangement links TRBV6-4 to TRBJ2-3; no clear D gene. Sequencing was carried out using PBMCs or T cells enriched from blood (not recorded which). CDR3 loop: CASSARGTDTQYF. CDR3 bases: TGTGCCAGCAGTGCCCGTGGCACAGATACGCAGTATTTT.